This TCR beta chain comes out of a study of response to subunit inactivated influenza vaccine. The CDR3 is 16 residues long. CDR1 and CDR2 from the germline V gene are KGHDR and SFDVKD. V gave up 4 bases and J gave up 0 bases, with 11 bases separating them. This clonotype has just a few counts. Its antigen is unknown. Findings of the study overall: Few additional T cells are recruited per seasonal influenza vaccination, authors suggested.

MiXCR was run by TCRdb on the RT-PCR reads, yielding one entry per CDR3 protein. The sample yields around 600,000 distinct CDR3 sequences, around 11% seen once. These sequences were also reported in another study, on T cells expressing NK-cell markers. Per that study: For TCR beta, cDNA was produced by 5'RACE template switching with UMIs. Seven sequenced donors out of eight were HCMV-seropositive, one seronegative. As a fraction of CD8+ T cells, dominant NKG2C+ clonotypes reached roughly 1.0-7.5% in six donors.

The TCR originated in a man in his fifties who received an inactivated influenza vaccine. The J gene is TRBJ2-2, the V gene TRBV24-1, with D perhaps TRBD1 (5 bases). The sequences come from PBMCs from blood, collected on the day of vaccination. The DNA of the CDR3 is TGTGCCACCAGTGAACAGGAACGAGCGAACACCGGGGAGCTGTTTTTT. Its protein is CATSEQERANTGELFF.